The present entry profiles one T cell receptor beta chain with its context. This sample was taken from a study of T cell repertoires in ileal Crohn's disease. Overall study context: Postoperative therapy was given to about half: fewer than 14 thiopurines, 15 to 20 anti-TNF agents.

Time point denoted: neoterminal ileum biopsy at postoperative endoscopy, about 6 months after surgery. Patients were adults with ileal or ileocolonic Crohn's disease needing resection. The CDR3 is made up of 14 amino acids. V lost 7 bases, J lost 8 bases, and 11 bases stayed unmatched. From germline, CDR1 is SGHRS and CDR2 YFSETQ. Clones were read by immunoSEQ multiplex PCR, and TCRdb kept only the in-frame ones, dropping some. The repertoire holds about 12,000 clones, 75% to 85% seen once, with roughly 11% in the top ten. The chain has TRBV5-1 and TRBJ1-4; TRBD1 matches at 7 bases. Sequencing was performed on ileal tissue. The source is an adult with Crohn's disease. CDR3 in amino acids: CASQQTGSGEKLFF. CDR3 nucleotide sequence: TGCGCCAGCCAACAGACAGGGTCAGGGGAAAAACTGTTTTTT.